This TCR beta chain was profiled in a study of T cells in women clearing cervical HPV infection (dated by TCRdb to the late 2010s). Some background on the complete study: The cases were under 30 women with histologically confirmed HPV16-related CIN3 or worse, and 2 of these cases were invasive cancers. Five blinded duplicates per group were added as quality controls, giving approximately 60 samples: some 50 participants and ten or so replicates. The 20 to 25 controls were women who cleared a single incident HPV16 infection within 12 months without developing precancer or cancer. A median age of nearly 35 years was observed in cases versus 38 in controls, and no significant differences in baseline characteristics were found. Cases were matched to controls by age within five years and by the year the sample was collected. For cases, the median interval between lesion detection and blood sampling was around 150 days, with an interquartile range of roughly 85 to 210 days. This exploratory proof-of-principle case-control study, nested within the Guanacaste HPV Natural History Study in Costa Rica, compared TCR repertoires among women with different cervical HPV16 outcomes. Blood from cases was collected at the visit where the lesion was first found, while blood from controls was collected once the infection could no longer be detected. Since HLA typing was available for only a few women, HLA type could not be ruled out as a confounder. In the parent cohort, some 11,000 women aged 18 or older were enrolled in Guanacaste, Costa Rica, during about 1993 to 1994 and then followed for seven years. The paper's findings and limits, for the study overall: By combining richness with V gene abundances, random forest classifiers separated cases from controls with an estimated AUC of roughly 0.8. TRBV6-7 relative abundance was lower in cases than in controls (approximately 0.11% versus 0.16%; Bonferroni P = 0.0008). Because T-cell numbers per sample were unknown, differences in richness could reflect varying T-cell content rather than repertoire biology. TCR repertoire richness was significantly higher in CIN3+ cases than in controls across sequencing depths, while evenness did not differ. The cross-sectional design could not show whether the associations came before the infection or were a result of it, and neither effector/memory subsets nor HPV-specific T cells were isolated.

With respect to this clone: The antigen this receptor binds is unknown. Read coverage stops 3 residues before the CDR3 terminus; the germline J gene supplies the remainder.

CDR3 length: 16 amino acids, cysteine to phenylalanine. The DNA shown is the part of the CDR3 that was read: 39 bases, in frame from base 1. V drops 1 base and J drops 0 bases, leaving 14 bases in between. From the germline V gene (reference sequence), CDR1 is DFQATT and CDR2 is SNEGSKA. Every participant had a single incident cervical HPV16 infection, and women with prevalent HPV16 infections were excluded. Cervical HPV DNA was detected with MY09/MY11 PCR, and genotyping was done with dot-blot hybridization. Roughly 15 mL of heparinized blood were centrifuged, and the buffy coat was aliquoted, frozen at -30°C, then stored at -80°C. QIAGEN kits were used to extract genomic DNA from the buffy coat specimens. Using the immunoSEQ assay, multiplex PCR amplified TCR beta CDR3 regions from an average of roughly 1,100 ng of genomic DNA per sample. The assay corrected primer bias using a complete synthetic TCR repertoire to establish an amplification baseline. The amplicons were sequenced on the Illumina platform. As for how the authors treated the data: Sequences were error-corrected by clustering with frequency ratios and a modified nearest-neighbor algorithm, then analyzed in the immunoSEQ Analyzer with IMGT gene definitions. At each rarefaction depth, TCR richness and evenness were averaged across 20 rarefaction repeats, and samples with fewer sequences than that depth were excluded. V, D and J gene relative abundances were compared between groups with Wilcoxon rank sum tests, applying FDR correction. For the blinded duplicates, the intraclass correlation was 95.6% for TCR richness and averaged around 76% across roughly 72 gene segments. The table comes from immuneACCESS by way of TCRdb, which keeps in-frame sequences with V and J called. Part of the clones is missing from these tables; in studies checked, under half for an unresolved V gene and the rest for unknown reasons. The V and J calls and clone size come from that table; D and trimming were worked out from the DNA. The table kept for this sample lists about 41,000 clones. 7.6% of the sample is taken by the ten largest.

The chain is assembled from TRBV20-1 and TRBJ2-3; no D segment can be confidently identified. Material: blood buffy coat. This receptor was taken from a woman aged 18-70 years with a cervical HPV16 infection that either progressed to CIN3+ or cleared (not recorded which). Partial CDR3 DNA: TGCAGTGCTAGAGTCCCCGCGCGGCCCAGCACAGATACG. This codes for CSARVPARPSTDT. The full CDR3 is CSARVPARPSTDTQYF.